This T cell receptor beta chain comes out of a study of Graves' ophthalmopathy and Graves' hyperthyroidism. General study findings and limits: Ophthalmopathy progression predictions by the model showed about 75% specificity and about 70% sensitivity.

PBMCs were isolated by Ficoll-Paque density gradient centrifugation, using about 9.2 ml of fresh peripheral blood as the starting material. The germline CDR1 and CDR2 sequences are MNHNS and SASEGT. V shed 1 base, J shed 5 bases, and the junction held 2 bases outside the gene matches. The CDR3 covers 17 residues. Amplified material comprised TCR beta CDR3 regions derived from RNA transcripts. Second-round multiplex PCR came after a first-round RT-PCR that employed HTBI primers. Via MiXCR, TCRdb re-called the multiplex PCR reads, giving one row per CDR3 protein. The sample has roughly 410,000 distinct CDR3 sequences, just over 15% seen once. This clonotype was observed many times. What it binds is unknown.

This sequence joins TRBV6-1 and TRBJ2-6, with 13 positions matching TRBD2. The specimen sequenced was peripheral blood. The clonotype originates from a young woman with stable Graves' hyperthyroidism. The CDR3 bases are TGTGCCAGCAGTGAAGGACTAGCGGGGGGTTGGGCCAACGTCCTGACTTTC. This encodes CASSEGLAGGWANVLTF.